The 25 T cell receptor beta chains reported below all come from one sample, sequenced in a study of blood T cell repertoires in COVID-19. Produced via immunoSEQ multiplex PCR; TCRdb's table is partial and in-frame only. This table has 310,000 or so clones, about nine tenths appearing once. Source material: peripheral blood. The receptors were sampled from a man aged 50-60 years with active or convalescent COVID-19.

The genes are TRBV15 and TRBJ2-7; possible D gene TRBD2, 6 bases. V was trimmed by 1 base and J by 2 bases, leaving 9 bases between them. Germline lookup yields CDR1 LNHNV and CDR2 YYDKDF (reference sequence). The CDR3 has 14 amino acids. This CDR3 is CATSRAGGTYEQYF. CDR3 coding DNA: TGTGCCACCAGCAGAGCTGGGGGGACCTACGAGCAGTACTTC.

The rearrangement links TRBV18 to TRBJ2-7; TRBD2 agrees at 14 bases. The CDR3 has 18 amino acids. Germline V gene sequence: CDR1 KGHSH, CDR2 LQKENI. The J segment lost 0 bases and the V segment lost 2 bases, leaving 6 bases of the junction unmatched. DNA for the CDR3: TGTGCCAGCTCACCAATTTCCGGGACTAGCGGGAGCTCCTACGAGCAGTACTTC. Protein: CASSPISGTSGSSYEQYF. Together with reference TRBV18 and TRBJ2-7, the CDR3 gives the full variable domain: NAGVMQNPRHLVRRRGQEARLRCSPMKGHSHVYWYRQLPEEGLKFMVYLQKENIIDESGMPKERFSAEFPKEGPSILRIQQVVRGDSAAYFCASSPISGTSGSSYEQYFGPGTRLTVT.

Here the CDR3 reads CASSRGQGGNEKLFF. In DNA form, the CDR3 reads TGTGCCAGCTCTCGAGGACAGGGGGGTAATGAAAAACTGTTTTTT. The rearrangement joins TRBV18 to TRBJ1-4; 10 nucleotides agree with TRBD1. The CDR3 extends over 15 amino acids. From germline, CDR1 is KGHSH and CDR2 LQKENI. V shed 6 bases and J 4 bases; nucleotides not matched to a gene: 5. The full variable domain, its missing parts supplied by reference TRBV18 and TRBJ1-4, is NAGVMQNPRHLVRRRGQEARLRCSPMKGHSHVYWYRQLPEEGLKFMVYLQKENIIDESGMPKERFSAEFPKEGPSILRIQQVVRGDSAAYFCASSRGQGGNEKLFFGSGTQLSVL.

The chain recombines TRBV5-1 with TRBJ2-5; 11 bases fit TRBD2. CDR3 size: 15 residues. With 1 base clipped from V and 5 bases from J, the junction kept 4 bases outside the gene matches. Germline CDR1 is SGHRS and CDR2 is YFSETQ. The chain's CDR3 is CASSLRTSGSETQYF. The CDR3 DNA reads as TGCGCCAGCAGCTTGAGAACTAGCGGGAGTGAGACCCAGTACTTC.

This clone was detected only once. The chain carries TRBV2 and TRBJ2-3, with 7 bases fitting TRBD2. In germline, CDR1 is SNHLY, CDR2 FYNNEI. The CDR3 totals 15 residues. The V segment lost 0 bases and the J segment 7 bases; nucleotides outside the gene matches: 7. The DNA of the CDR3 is TGTGCCAGCAGTGAAGCGGGGGGGTTCGGAAATACGCAGTATTTT. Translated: CASSEAGGFGNTQYF.

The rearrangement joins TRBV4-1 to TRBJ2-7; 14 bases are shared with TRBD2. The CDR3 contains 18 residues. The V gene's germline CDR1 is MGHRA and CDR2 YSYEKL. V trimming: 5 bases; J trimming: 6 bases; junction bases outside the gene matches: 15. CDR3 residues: CASSSRTGTSGSKGEQYF. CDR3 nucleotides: TGCGCCAGCAGCTCGCGAACCGGGACTAGCGGGAGTAAAGGCGAGCAGTACTTC.

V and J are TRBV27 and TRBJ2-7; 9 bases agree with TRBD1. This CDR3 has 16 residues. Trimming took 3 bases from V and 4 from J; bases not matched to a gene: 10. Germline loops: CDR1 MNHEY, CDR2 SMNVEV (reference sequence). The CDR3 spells CASSFKAGTGPYEQYF. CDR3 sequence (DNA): TGTGCCAGCAGTTTCAAAGCCGGGACAGGGCCGTACGAGCAGTACTTC.

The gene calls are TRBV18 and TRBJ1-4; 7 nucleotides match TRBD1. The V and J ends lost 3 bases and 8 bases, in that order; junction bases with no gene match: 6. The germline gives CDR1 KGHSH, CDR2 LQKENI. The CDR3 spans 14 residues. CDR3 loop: CASSPAGTVEKLFF. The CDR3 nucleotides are TGTGCCAGCTCACCGGCAGGGACAGTGGAAAAACTGTTTTTT.

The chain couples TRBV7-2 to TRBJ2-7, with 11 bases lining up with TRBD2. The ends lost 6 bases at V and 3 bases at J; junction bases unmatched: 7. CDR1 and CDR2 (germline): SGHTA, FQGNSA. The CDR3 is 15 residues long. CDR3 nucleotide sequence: TGTGCCAGCAGTACCCTAGCGGGGGGTATCTACGAGCAGTACTTC. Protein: CASSTLAGGIYEQYF.

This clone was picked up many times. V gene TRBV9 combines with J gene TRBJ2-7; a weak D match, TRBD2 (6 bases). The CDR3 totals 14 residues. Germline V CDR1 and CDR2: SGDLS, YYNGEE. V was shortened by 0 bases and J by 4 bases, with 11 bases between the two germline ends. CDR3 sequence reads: CASSVAPSVYEQYF. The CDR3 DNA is TGTGCCAGCAGCGTAGCCCCTAGCGTTTACGAGCAGTACTTC.

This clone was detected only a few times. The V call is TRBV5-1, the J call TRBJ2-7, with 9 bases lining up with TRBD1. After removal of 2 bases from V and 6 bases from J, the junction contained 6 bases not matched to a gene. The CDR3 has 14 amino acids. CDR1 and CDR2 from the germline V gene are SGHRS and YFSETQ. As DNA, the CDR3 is TGCGCCAGCAGCTTTGGGACAGGGACGGGCGAGCAGTACTTC. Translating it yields CASSFGTGTGEQYF. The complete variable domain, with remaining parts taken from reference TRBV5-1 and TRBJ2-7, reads KAGVTQTPRYLIKTRGQQVTLSCSPISGHRSVSWYQQTPGQGLQFLFEYFSETQRNKGNFPGRFSGRQFSNSRSEMNVSTLELGDSALYLCASSFGTGTGEQYFGPGTRLTVT.

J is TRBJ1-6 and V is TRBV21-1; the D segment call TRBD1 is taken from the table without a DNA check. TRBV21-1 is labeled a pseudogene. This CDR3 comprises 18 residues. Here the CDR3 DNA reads TGTGCCAGCAGCATAGATTGTCCGACAGTCGGTTTTAATTCACCCCTCCACTTT. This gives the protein CASSIDCPTVGFNSPLHF.

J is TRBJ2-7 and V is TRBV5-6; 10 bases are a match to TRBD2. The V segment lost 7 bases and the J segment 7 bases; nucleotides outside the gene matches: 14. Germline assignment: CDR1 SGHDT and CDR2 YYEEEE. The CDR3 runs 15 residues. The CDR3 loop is CASWKTSGASREQYF. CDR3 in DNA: TGTGCCAGCTGGAAAACTAGCGGGGCCTCGAGGGAGCAGTACTTC.

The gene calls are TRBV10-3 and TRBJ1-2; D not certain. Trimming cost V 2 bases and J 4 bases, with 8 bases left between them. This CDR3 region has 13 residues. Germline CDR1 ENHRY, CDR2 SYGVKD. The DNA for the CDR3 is TGTGCCATCAGTGAGCCCTGGCCCTATGGCTACACCTTC. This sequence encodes CAISEPWPYGYTF.

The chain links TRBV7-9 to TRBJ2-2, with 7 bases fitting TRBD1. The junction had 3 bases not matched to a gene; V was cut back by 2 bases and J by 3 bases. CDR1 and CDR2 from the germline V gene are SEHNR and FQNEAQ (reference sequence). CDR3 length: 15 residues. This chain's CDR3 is CASSLRTGDTGELFF. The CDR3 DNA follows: TGTGCCAGCAGCTTACGTACAGGGGACACCGGGGAGCTGTTTTTT.

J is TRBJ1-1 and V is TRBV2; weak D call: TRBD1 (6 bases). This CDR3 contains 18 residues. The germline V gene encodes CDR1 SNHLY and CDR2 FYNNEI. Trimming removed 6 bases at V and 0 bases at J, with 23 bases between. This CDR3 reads CASRARQARFTMNTEAFF. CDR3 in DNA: TGTGCCAGCAGGGCTAGACAGGCCCGATTTACCATGAACACTGAAGCTTTCTTT.

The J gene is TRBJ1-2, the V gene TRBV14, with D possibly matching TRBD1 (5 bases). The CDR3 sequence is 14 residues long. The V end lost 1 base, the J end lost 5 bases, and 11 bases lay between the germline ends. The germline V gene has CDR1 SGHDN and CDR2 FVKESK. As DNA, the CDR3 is TGTGCCAGCAGCCAAGGTTCAAAGGGGTATGGCTACACCTTC. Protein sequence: CASSQGSKGYGYTF.

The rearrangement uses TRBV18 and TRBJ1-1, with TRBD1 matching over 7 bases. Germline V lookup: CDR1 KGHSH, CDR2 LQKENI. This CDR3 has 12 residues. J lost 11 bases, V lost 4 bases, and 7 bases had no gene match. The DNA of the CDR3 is TGTGCCAGCTCACAACAGGGGTTGGAGGCTTTCTTT. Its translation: CASSQQGLEAFF.

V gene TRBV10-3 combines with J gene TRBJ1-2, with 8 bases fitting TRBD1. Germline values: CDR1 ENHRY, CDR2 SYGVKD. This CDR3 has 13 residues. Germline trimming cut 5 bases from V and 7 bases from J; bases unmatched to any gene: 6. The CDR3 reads CAISTGQEAGYTF. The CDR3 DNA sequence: TGTGCCATCAGTACGGGACAGGAGGCTGGCTACACCTTC.

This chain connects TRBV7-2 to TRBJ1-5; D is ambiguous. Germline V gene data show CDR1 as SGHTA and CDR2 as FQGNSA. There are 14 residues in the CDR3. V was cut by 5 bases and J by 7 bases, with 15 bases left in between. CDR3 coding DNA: TGTGCCAGCAGCCCGACCACAACAGACCAGCCCCAGCATTTT. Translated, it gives CASSPTTTDQPQHF.

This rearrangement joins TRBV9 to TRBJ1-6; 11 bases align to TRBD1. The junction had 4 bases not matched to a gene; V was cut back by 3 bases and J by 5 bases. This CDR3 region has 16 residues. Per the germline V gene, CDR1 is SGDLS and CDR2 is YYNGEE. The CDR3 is CASSAGTGGHNSPLHF. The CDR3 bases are TGTGCCAGCAGCGCAGGGACAGGGGGACATAATTCACCCCTCCACTTT.

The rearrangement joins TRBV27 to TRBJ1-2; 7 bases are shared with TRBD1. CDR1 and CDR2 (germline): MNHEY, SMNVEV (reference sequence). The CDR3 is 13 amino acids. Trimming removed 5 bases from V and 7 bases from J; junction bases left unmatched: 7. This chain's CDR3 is CASSTYRGGGYTF. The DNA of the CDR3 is TGTGCCAGCAGTACCTACAGGGGAGGTGGCTACACCTTC.

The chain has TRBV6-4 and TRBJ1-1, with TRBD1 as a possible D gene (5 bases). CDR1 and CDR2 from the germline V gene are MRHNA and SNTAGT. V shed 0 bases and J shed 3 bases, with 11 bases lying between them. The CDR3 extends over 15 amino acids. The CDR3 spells CASSDSSGGYTEAFF. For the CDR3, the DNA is TGTGCCAGCAGTGACTCGTCCGGGGGATACACTGAAGCTTTCTTT.

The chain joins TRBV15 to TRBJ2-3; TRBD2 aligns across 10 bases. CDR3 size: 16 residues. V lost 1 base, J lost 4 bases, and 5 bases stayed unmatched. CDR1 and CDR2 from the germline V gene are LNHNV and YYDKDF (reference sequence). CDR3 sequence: CATSRGTSGVADTQYF. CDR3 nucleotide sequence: TGTGCCACCAGCAGAGGGACTAGCGGCGTGGCAGATACGCAGTATTTT.

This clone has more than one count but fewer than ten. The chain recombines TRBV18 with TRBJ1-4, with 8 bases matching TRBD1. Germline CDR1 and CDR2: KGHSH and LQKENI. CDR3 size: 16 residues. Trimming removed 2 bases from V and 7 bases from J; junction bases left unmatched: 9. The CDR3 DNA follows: TGTGCCAGCTCACCAACTTCAGGGGGCAACGGTGAAAAACTGTTTTTT. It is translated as CASSPTSGGNGEKLFF. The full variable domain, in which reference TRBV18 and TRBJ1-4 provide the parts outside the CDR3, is NAGVMQNPRHLVRRRGQEARLRCSPMKGHSHVYWYRQLPEEGLKFMVYLQKENIIDESGMPKERFSAEFPKEGPSILRIQQVVRGDSAAYFCASSPTSGGNGEKLFFGSGTQLSVL.